Below, one T cell receptor (beta chain) is given with its context. Its cognate antigen has yet to be identified. No qualities accompany the bases; no much larger clone lies one base away. This specimen comes from a study of coeliac disease (dated by TCRdb to 2022 to 2024). The study in broad terms: Coeliac patients were categorised as having newly diagnosed active disease, refractory coeliac disease type I, or disease controlled by a gluten-free diet. Because high-resolution HLA typing was not available, biased TRBV7-2 usage was examined as a proof of principle. The study applied next-generation sequencing of rearranged TRB and TRG CDR3 regions to small intestinal lymphocyte fractions from coeliac and non-coeliac patients. The study set out to describe the TR repertoires of small intestinal T cells in active coeliac disease, refractory type I coeliac disease, and coeliac disease treated with a gluten-free diet. A total of roughly 30 patients took part in the full study: 22 had serologically confirmed coeliac disease and 8 were controls with non-small intestinal disorders. Samples from roughly 27 subjects were successfully TRB sequenced, and these included some 23 paired samples of bulk unsorted intraepithelial and lamina propria cells.

To prepare the library, the immunoSEQ multiplex PCR assay was applied. The TR loci underwent multiplexed PCR amplification, with J gene segments targeted by reverse primers and V gene segments targeted by forward primers. The Illumina HiSeq System was used to sequence the amplified CDR3 regions. In the original analysis: Closely related reads were merged with a nearest-neighbour algorithm so that PCR and sequencing errors were removed and data were collapsed into unique sequences. Repertoires were summarised by clonality and by T cell density, defined as TR molecules per amount of genomic DNA input. CDR3 amino acid sequences present in at least 80% of unsorted samples were defined as public TRs and were then tested for differential abundance between coeliac and control samples. Every lamina propria sample was searched for matches to a list of some 220 published gliadin-specific TRB sequences. Disease-group differences in clonality and density were tested with Kruskal-Wallis tests followed by Dunn post-tests. TCRdb took this table from immuneACCESS and kept in-frame rearrangements with V and J called. Such tables lack part of the clones; where checked against another copy, unresolved V genes explain under half of the gap, and the rest is unexplained. D and trimming were read from the DNA, whereas the V and J calls and clone size are those reported in that table. The sample table contains about 2,200 clones; only one count was recorded for 61% of them. The ten biggest clones cover 9.2% of the sample.

Aliquots of approximately 500,000 cells were frozen in DMSO/FBS in liquid nitrogen, and a single aliquot per fraction was used for sequencing. Endoscopy and small intestinal biopsy were performed in all 30 or so patients in the study. Lamina propria cells were released by collagenase digestion of the biopsy tissue left over after intraepithelial cell isolation. Genomic DNA was extracted from frozen unsorted cell fractions using the Qiagen DNeasy blood extraction kit. V loses 2 bases of germline sequence and J loses 3 bases, and the interval between the two ends is 17 bases. For CDR1 and CDR2, the germline V gene lists MGHRA and YSYEKL. The CDR3 has 16 amino acids, counting the end cysteine and phenylalanine. The entry retains the CDR3 DNA only, 48 bases that are in frame from base 1. Broader findings and caveats from the paper: The authors judged the approach to be unsuitable for unbiased detection of gliadin-specific T cells, because gliadin-specific T cells are scarce and rarely shared between patients. Lower clonality than in controls was observed in the TRB and TRG repertoires of active coeliac intraepithelial and lamina propria samples, suggesting that diverse T cells were recruited. Cross-contamination between compartments was possible, because separating intraepithelial cells from lamina propria cells did not produce high-purity fractions. TRB repertoires were found to be largely private, with most amino acid sequences unique to one sample, and no significant difference in V-gene usage was found between disease groups. Published gliadin-specific TRB sequences were detected in 9 of 18 coeliac lamina propria samples but in only 1 of 6 controls.

Specimen: lamina propria lymphocytes from the gut. This sample's cell subset or site label indicates: lamina propria cell (LPC) fraction of small intestinal biopsy. This sequence uses TRBV4-1 and TRBJ2-7; a tentative D match to TRBD1 spans 6 bases. This receptor was identified in a woman aged 25 to 39 with active celiac disease. The sequenced DNA is TGCGCCAGCAGCCAAATAGCGACAGGAGCCCACTACGAGCAGTACTTC. This encodes CASSQIATGAHYEQYF.